This entry concerns a single TCR beta chain. Its specificity is unknown. The data derive from a study of cytomegalovirus exposure and HLA in healthy donors. The CDR3 sequence is 13 residues long. In germline, CDR1 is SQVTM, CDR2 ANQGSEA. J gave up 10 bases and V 3 bases, and 7 bases lay outside the gene matches. Study-wide results and caveats: The authors enumerated 180 or so TCR beta chains as linked to cytomegalovirus.

PCR involved 60 Vbeta and 13 Jbeta primers. Method: immunoSEQ multiplex PCR; TCRdb's copy keeps in-frame clones and lacks some. The repertoire holds about 120,000 clones, 60% to 85% seen once, with 3.3% in the top ten. The sample was PBMCs. J is TRBJ2-1 and V is TRBV29-1, with TRBD2 matching 9 bases. This receptor was obtained from a woman under 40 in good health and CMV-seropositive. The CDR3 nucleotides read TGCAGCGTTGATAAGCGGGGGGCCCCCGAGCAGTTCTTC. Its translation is CSVDKRGAPEQFF.